A single sample is the source of the 2 T cell receptor beta chains below, sequenced in a study of CD8+ T cells in alopecia areata. cDNA serving as the sequencing template came from extracted, reverse transcribed RNA. Repertoires were generated with immunoSEQ multiplex PCR, while TCRdb's copy carries only in-frame clones and drops some. Counted here are 150,000 to 200,000 clones, 50% to 75% occurring once; the ten biggest clones make up roughly 15%. The sequencing used CD4+ T cells sorted from blood, collected at week 0. All receptors come from a human donor with alopecia areata.

J is TRBJ1-4 and V is TRBV30, with 7 positions matching TRBD1. The CDR3 contains 15 residues. The J segment lost 3 bases and the V segment lost 4 bases, leaving 8 bases of the junction unmatched. CDR1 is GTSNPN and CDR2 is SVGIG in the germline V gene (reference sequence). CDR3 protein: CAWIKRGTANEKLFF. CDR3 bases: TGTGCCTGGATCAAACGAGGGACAGCTAATGAAAAACTGTTTTTT.

CDR3 amino acids: CASSGSTGTAPLHF. The CDR3 DNA is TGCGCCAGCAGCGGTTCGACAGGGACGGCACCCCTCCACTTT. The rearrangement uses TRBV5-1 and TRBJ1-6; 7 bases line up with TRBD1. CDR1 and CDR2 from the germline V gene are SGHRS and YFSETQ. With V trimmed by 4 bases and J by 11 bases, 9 bases remained unmatched. The CDR3 runs 14 residues.